One sample yielded the 28 T cell receptor beta chains listed below, sequenced in a study of regulatory T cells in long-lasting Graves disease. Combining iRepertoire HTBI primers with Arm-PCR of CDR3 regions, the authors built TCR beta libraries. TCRdb re-analysed the multiplex PCR reads in MiXCR, keeping a single row per CDR3 protein. Of approximately 690,000 distinct CDR3 sequences listed, roughly 30% are singletons. Time point given: persistent/refractory GD, antithyroid drugs over 5 years with positive TRAb. PBMC-extracted RNA yielded the TCR library. The sample consisted of peripheral blood mononuclear cells (PBMCs), taken when the disease was refractory, from a patient treated with antithyroid drugs. The receptors come from a female donor with Graves disease.

The chain has TRBV29-1 and TRBJ2-3, with 15 bases matching TRBD2. The germline V gene encodes CDR1 SQVTM and CDR2 ANQGSEA. The length of the CDR3 is 16 residues. Trimming cost V 7 bases and J 2 bases; bases outside gene matches: 7. The CDR3 region is CSAQGLAGGHTDTQYF. DNA of the CDR3: TGCAGCGCCCAGGGACTAGCGGGAGGTCACACAGATACGCAGTATTTT.

In its sample, this clonotype was seen many times. The chain recombines TRBV7-3 with TRBJ1-1; D is undetermined. The CDR3 is 16 amino acids. CDR1 is SGHTA and CDR2 is FQGTGA in the germline V gene. The germline V and J ends were trimmed by 5 bases and 1 base, with 17 bases remaining between them. The CDR3 sequence: CASSLGYQEKNTEAFF. The CDR3 DNA sequence: TGTGCCAGCAGCCTCGGGTACCAAGAAAAGAACACTGAAGCTTTCTTT.

Comments on this clonotype: It may be a read error: a sequence one base away is much more abundant. This chain connects TRBV27 to TRBJ1-2; weak D call: TRBD1 (5 bases). This CDR3 contains 14 residues. The germline gives CDR1 MNHEY, CDR2 SMNVEV (reference sequence). V was trimmed by 6 bases and J by 4 bases, leaving 15 bases between them. The CDR3 sequence: CASSVLGTLYGYTF. DNA for the CDR3: TGTGCCAGCAGCGTGTTAGGGACTCTCTATGGCTACACCTTC.

The chain carries TRBV20-1 and TRBJ2-4, with 11 positions matching TRBD2. With V trimmed by 1 base and J by 7 bases, 12 bases remained unmatched. This CDR3 is 17 amino acids long. The germline V gene has CDR1 DFQATT and CDR2 SNEGSKA (reference sequence). Here the CDR3 reads CSARVPLQGLAENIQYF. The DNA for the CDR3 is TGCAGTGCTAGAGTCCCCCTCCAGGGACTAGCGGAGAACATTCAGTACTTC.

The chain is built from TRBV6-1 and TRBJ1-2; D is perhaps TRBD1 (6 bases). The V and J ends lost 7 bases and 8 bases respectively, with 14 bases between them. CDR1 is MNHNS and CDR2 is SASEGT in the germline V gene. The CDR3 covers 12 residues. The CDR3 nucleotides are TGTGCCAGCAAAACAGGGAAGGAAGGCTACACCTTC. It specifies CASKTGKEGYTF.

CDR3: CASSVGAGEGEKLFF. The CDR3 nucleotides are TGTGCCAGCAGCGTAGGGGCAGGGGAAGGAGAAAAACTGTTTTTT. The chain is built from TRBV9 and TRBJ1-4; D is perhaps TRBD1 (6 bases). The CDR3 runs 15 residues. Germline values: CDR1 SGDLS, CDR2 YYNGEE. The germline V and J ends were trimmed by 0 bases and 8 bases, with 14 bases remaining between them.

This chain uses TRBV9 with TRBJ2-7; D gene uncertain. The ends were cut back, 0 bases at V and 2 bases at J, with 9 bases in the middle. CDR3 length: 14 residues. Germline V gene sequence: CDR1 SGDLS, CDR2 YYNGEE. The CDR3 spells CASSVAAMTYEQYF. CDR3 DNA: TGTGCCAGCAGCGTAGCCGCTATGACCTACGAGCAGTACTTC.

The rearrangement joins TRBV10-3 to TRBJ2-7; the match to TRBD1 covers 8 bases. V shed 8 bases and J 0 bases; nucleotides not matched to a gene: 6. The CDR3 totals 14 residues. Germline values: CDR1 ENHRY, CDR2 SYGVKD. In DNA, the CDR3 is TGTGCCATCGGGACAGGTCCTACCTCCTACGAGCAGTACTTC. It yields the protein CAIGTGPTSYEQYF.

This clonotype showed up just once. The chain carries TRBV5-1 and TRBJ2-5; D is uncertain. The J call may be faulty, since TRBJ2-1 better matches the DNA end. The CDR3 spans 15 residues. Germline CDR1 reads SGHRS; CDR2 reads YFSETQ. CDR3 in DNA: TGCGCCAGCAGCTTTTCTGGGCCTCGGGTTAATGAGCAGTTCTTC. Translating it yields CASSFSGPRVNEQFF.

This clonotype came up a few times. The chain uses TRBV7-9 and TRBJ1-4; no clear D gene. V lost 0 bases, J lost 11 bases, and 13 bases lay in between. Looked up from germline, CDR1 is SEHNR and CDR2 is FQNEAQ (reference sequence). This CDR3 region has 14 residues. The CDR3 DNA reads as TGTGCCAGCAGCTTAGCCGGGCCAGCGAGGAAACTGTTTTTT. Amino acid sequence: CASSLAGPARKLFF.

CDR3 in DNA: TGTGCCATCAGTGGCTCGGGACAGGGGGCAGCATCTCTACGAGATCAGTACTTC. Its translation is CAISGSGQGAASLRDQYF. V gene TRBV10-3 combines with J gene TRBJ2-7; 12 bases line up with TRBD1. Germline V gene data show CDR1 as ENHRY and CDR2 as SYGVKD. Losses at the gene ends were 4 bases for V and 10 bases for J; bases not matched to a gene: 20. This CDR3 spans 18 amino acids.

The chain combines TRBV2 with TRBJ1-5; weak D call: TRBD1 (6 bases). CDR1 is SNHLY and CDR2 is FYNNEI in the germline V gene. V was pared by 5 bases and J by 2 bases, with 16 bases between. The CDR3 totals 16 residues. Here the CDR3 DNA reads TGTGCCAGCAGTTTACAGGGATGGTCGGGCAATCAGCCCCAGCATTTT. Its protein product is CASSLQGWSGNQPQHF.

This clonotype was seen at least ten times. The rearrangement uses TRBV28 and TRBJ1-5; 11 bases fit TRBD1. Looked up from germline, CDR1 is MDHEN and CDR2 is SYDVKM. The CDR3 length is 16 residues. Trimming removed 5 bases from V and 9 bases from J; junction bases left unmatched: 12. Here the CDR3 DNA reads TGTGCCAGCAGTGGACCCCCGGGACAGGGGGGGAGGCCCCAGCATTTT. Its translation: CASSGPPGQGGRPQHF.

This clonotype was detected only a few times. The chain combines TRBV15 with TRBJ2-7; a possible D gene is TRBD1 (5 bases). CDR1 is LNHNV, CDR2 YYDKDF, per germline (reference sequence). The CDR3 contains 15 residues. V was pared by 2 bases and J by 1 base, with 12 bases between. The CDR3 bases are TGTGCCACCAGCAGAAGCATTCAGGGATCCTACGAGCAGTACTTC. This encodes CATSRSIQGSYEQYF.

This clonotype was recorded a few times. The chain recombines TRBV5-1 with TRBJ1-2; D perhaps matches TRBD1 (5 bases). The CDR3 has 15 residues. In germline, CDR1 is SGHRS, CDR2 YFSETQ. V lost 0 bases and J 6 bases, leaving 15 bases between the germline ends. The CDR3 DNA follows: TGCGCCAGCAGCTTGGGTCCGTCGGCAGGGCATGGCTACACCTTC. It specifies CASSLGPSAGHGYTF.

This clonotype was seen a few times. Its ends do not fully match the called genes, so a read error is possible. The V call is TRBV29-1, the J call TRBJ2-7; the D gene is possibly TRBD2 (7 bases). The germline V gene encodes CDR1 SQVTM and CDR2 ANQGSEA. The CDR3 extends over 12 amino acids. The CDR3 DNA reads as TGCAGCGCAAGAAGTGGGGGGCTAGCGGAACAATTC. Protein product: CSARSGGLAEQF.

The chain joins TRBV20-1 to TRBJ1-1, with D possibly being TRBD1 (6 bases). In germline, CDR1 is DFQATT, CDR2 SNEGSKA (reference sequence). Trimming left V 1 base short and J 0 bases short, with 12 bases between. The CDR3 extends over 15 amino acids. The CDR3 loop reads CSARVGRTVNTEAFF. The DNA of the CDR3 is TGCAGTGCTAGAGTAGGACGGACAGTGAACACTGAAGCTTTCTTT.

This clonotype was counted many times. The V call is TRBV11-2, the J call TRBJ1-1; TRBD1 is a possible D gene (5 bases). Germline V gives CDR1 SGHAT, CDR2 FQNNGV. The CDR3 sequence is 15 residues long. Trimming stripped 2 bases from V and 1 base from J, with 11 bases between. CDR3 amino acids: CASSLSGGPNTEAFF. DNA for the CDR3: TGTGCCAGCAGCTTAAGCGGGGGACCGAACACTGAAGCTTTCTTT.

This sequence joins TRBV20-1 and TRBJ2-5; 9 nucleotides agree with TRBD2. The V segment lost 2 bases and the J segment 7 bases; nucleotides outside the gene matches: 23. From germline, CDR1 is DFQATT and CDR2 SNEGSKA (reference sequence). The CDR3 is made up of 19 amino acids. The CDR3 coding sequence is TGCAGTGCTAGACCTGGACTAGCGTTGGAGAAGGGGCCGGTGGGGACCCAGTACTTC. It yields the protein CSARPGLALEKGPVGTQYF.

The chain has TRBV6-1 and TRBJ1-5; TRBD1 matches 7 bases. CDR1 and CDR2 (germline): MNHNS, SASEGT. Trimming removed 6 bases from V and 2 bases from J; junction bases left unmatched: 7. The CDR3 has 15 residues. The CDR3 nucleotides read TGTGCCAGCAGATTGACAGGGTACGGCAATCAGCCCCAGCATTTT. Translation: CASRLTGYGNQPQHF.

V and J are TRBV7-9 and TRBJ2-7; D may be TRBD1 (5 bases). The CDR3 sequence is 16 residues long. V was shortened by 4 bases and J by 2 bases, with 18 bases between the two germline ends. Per the germline V gene, CDR1 is SEHNR and CDR2 is FQNEAQ (reference sequence). In DNA, the CDR3 is TGTGCCAGCAGCTCCTACTCCCGGTACAGGACCTACGAGCAGTACTTC. As protein: CASSSYSRYRTYEQYF.

This clonotype has at least ten counts. This chain joins TRBV12-5 and TRBJ1-2; D is unclear. The V end lost 3 bases, the J end lost 7 bases, and 9 bases lay between the germline ends. Germline V gene lookup returns CDR1 LGHNT and CDR2 FRNRAP. The CDR3 sequence is 12 residues long. The CDR3 region is CASGFEGTGYTF. The CDR3 DNA sequence: TGTGCTAGTGGTTTTGAGGGAACTGGCTACACCTTC. Complete variable domain (other parts from reference TRBV12-5 and TRBJ1-2): DARVTQTPRHKVTEMGQEVTMRCQPILGHNTVFWYRQTMMQGLELLAYFRNRAPLDDSGMPKDRFSAEMPDATLATLKIQPSEPRDSAVYFCASGFEGTGYTFGSGTRLTVV.

The CDR3 loop reads CASSPSGIYEQYF. The DNA of the CDR3 is TGTGCCAGCAGTCCTAGCGGGATATACGAGCAGTACTTC. This chain connects TRBV27 to TRBJ2-7; TRBD2 aligns across 9 bases. The CDR3 has 13 amino acids. The V gene end was trimmed by 5 bases and the J gene end by 4 bases; junction bases not matched to a gene: 3. Germline assignment: CDR1 MNHEY and CDR2 SMNVEV (reference sequence).

This clonotype was observed many times. The rearrangement links TRBV2 to TRBJ2-5, with TRBD1 identical over 8 bases. This CDR3 region has 15 residues. The V segment lost 4 bases and the J segment 5 bases; nucleotides outside the gene matches: 9. Germline CDR1 and CDR2: SNHLY and FYNNEI. CDR3 nucleotide sequence: TGTGCCAGCAGTGGCGGACAGGGTAGAGGGGAGACCCAGTACTTC. Protein sequence: CASSGGQGRGETQYF.

This clonotype was counted only a few times. Written as DNA, the CDR3 is TGTGCCAGCAGCCCCCCGGCGGTCAGTTCTTCCTACGAGCAGTACTTC. This gives the protein CASSPPAVSSSYEQYF. This chain links TRBV6-1 with TRBJ2-7; no clear D. The V gene's germline CDR1 is MNHNS and CDR2 SASEGT. This CDR3 has 16 amino acids. The ends were cut back, 6 bases at V and 1 base at J, with 19 bases in the middle.

The chain links TRBV20-1 to TRBJ1-2; maybe TRBD1 (6 bases). In germline, CDR1 is DFQATT, CDR2 SNEGSKA (reference sequence). This CDR3 comprises 12 residues. The V end was cut by 5 bases, the J end by 8 bases, with 15 bases between. The CDR3: CSAEWGALGYTF. The CDR3, as DNA: TGCAGTGCTGAATGGGGGGCGCTGGGCTACACCTTC.

The chain carries TRBV19 and TRBJ1-5; 10 positions match TRBD1. The CDR3 contains 18 residues. V lost 5 bases and J lost 7; bases outside the gene matches: 17. Per the germline V gene, CDR1 is LNHDA and CDR2 is SQIVND (reference sequence). This CDR3 is CASSFSGRGGQGGQPQHF. CDR3 in DNA: TGTGCCAGTAGTTTCTCCGGTAGAGGTGGACAGGGGGGCCAGCCCCAGCATTTT.

The chain couples TRBV28 to TRBJ1-3; D gene ambiguous. The CDR3 is 16 amino acids. Germline V lookup: CDR1 MDHEN, CDR2 SYDVKM. V gave up 7 bases and J gave up 0 bases, with 16 bases separating them. The CDR3 protein is CASTSVSSFSGNTIYF. The CDR3 nucleotides are TGTGCCAGCACCTCGGTGAGCTCCTTCTCTGGAAACACCATATATTTT.